The 5 T cell receptor beta chains presented below share a single source sample, sequenced in a study of blood T cell repertoires in COVID-19. Sequenced by immunoSEQ multiplex PCR; TCRdb stores in-frame clones only, minus some. The sample has a few hundred thousand clones; nearly 90% are singletons. Sequencing used peripheral blood. The source is a woman younger than 30 who had recovered from COVID-19.

This chain connects TRBV13 to TRBJ1-1; TRBD1 aligns across 8 bases. The CDR3 is made up of 15 amino acids. Germline CDR1 reads PRHDT; CDR2 reads FYEKMQ (reference sequence). Trimming removed 4 bases from V and 5 bases from J; junction bases left unmatched: 9. The CDR3 DNA is TGTGCCAGCAGCTCAGCAGGGGGCTGGGGGACTGAAGCTTTCTTT. Its translation: CASSSAGGWGTEAFF.

The chain combines TRBV25-1 with TRBJ2-3; D may be TRBD2 (6 bases). This CDR3 has 15 residues. From germline, CDR1 is MGHDK and CDR2 SYGVNS. The germline V and J ends were trimmed by 2 bases and 2 bases, with 11 bases remaining between them. The DNA of the CDR3 is TGTGCCAGCAGTGAAACTCGCGGGACCACAGATACGCAGTATTTT. Translating gives CASSETRGTTDTQYF. Drawing the rest from reference TRBV25-1 and TRBJ2-3, the complete variable domain is EADIYQTPRYLVIGTGKKITLECSQTMGHDKMYWYQQDPGMELHLIHYSYGVNSTEKGDLSSESTVSRIRTEHFPLTLESARPSHTSQYLCASSETRGTTDTQYFGPGTRLTVL.

The rearrangement links TRBV30 to TRBJ1-5; TRBD1 is a possible D gene (5 bases). The CDR3 is 11 residues long. The germline gives CDR1 GTSNPN, CDR2 SVGIG (reference sequence). Trimming shortened V by 4 bases and J by 12 bases, and 13 bases separated the two germline ends. The CDR3 DNA is TGTGCCTGGACTACTGGGGGGAGCCAGCATTTT. Protein product: CAWTTGGSQHF.

The chain is built from TRBV25-1 and TRBJ2-5, with D unclear. Germline assignment: CDR1 MGHDK and CDR2 SYGVNS. V shed 2 bases and J shed 0 bases, with 10 bases lying between them. This CDR3 has 15 residues. DNA of the CDR3: TGTGCCAGCAGTGAACCGACAAAACACCAAGAGACCCAGTACTTC. Residues: CASSEPTKHQETQYF.

V is TRBV5-6 and J is TRBJ2-5; D possibly corresponds to TRBD1 (6 bases). Deletions cut 2 bases from V and 3 bases from J, with 11 bases between. CDR3 size: 14 residues. Germline V CDR1 and CDR2: SGHDT, YYEEEE. The CDR3 loop reads CASSFGTPKETQYF. The CDR3 DNA reads TGTGCCAGCAGCTTCGGGACACCTAAAGAGACCCAGTACTTC.